The 7 T cell receptor beta chains given below trace back to one sample, sequenced in a study of cytomegalovirus exposure and HLA in healthy donors. Vbeta (60) and Jbeta (13) primers were used in the PCR. The table came from immunoSEQ multiplex PCR; TCRdb's copy has only in-frame clones and leaves some out. The data show 120,000 to 150,000 clones, roughly 78% seen once. The source material was PBMCs. Source of these receptors: a man aged 35-49 years in good health and CMV-seropositive.

This clone was detected only a few times. J is TRBJ1-4 and V is TRBV6-1; 7 positions match TRBD1. The CDR3 runs 13 residues. Trimming cost V 8 bases and J 4 bases; bases outside gene matches: 4. The germline CDR1 and CDR2 sequences are MNHNS and SASEGT. The CDR3 region has the DNA TGTGCCAGCCGACAGGGTAATAATGAAAAACTGTTTTTT. It codes for CASRQGNNEKLFF.

The chain recombines TRBV27 with TRBJ2-5; TRBD1 might be the D (5 bases). Trimming stripped 6 bases from V and 5 bases from J, with 10 bases between. Germline-derived CDR1 and CDR2 are MNHEY and SMNVEV (reference sequence). This CDR3 spans 12 amino acids. CDR3 in amino acids: CASRTGGETQYF. The DNA of the CDR3 is TGTGCCAGCAGAACAGGTGGTGAGACCCAGTACTTC.

V gene TRBV4-1 combines with J gene TRBJ1-4; 12 bases map to TRBD1. CDR3 size: 17 residues. The ends lost 0 bases at V and 2 bases at J; junction bases unmatched: 1. CDR1 is MGHRA and CDR2 is YSYEKL in the germline V gene. The chain's CDR3 is CASSQEGQGATNEKLFF. The DNA for the CDR3 is TGCGCCAGCAGCCAAGAGGGACAGGGGGCCACTAATGAAAAACTGTTTTTT.

The chain has TRBV7-9 and TRBJ2-1; D is unclear. The V and J ends lost 2 bases and 0 bases respectively, with 8 bases between them. There are 15 residues in the CDR3. CDR1 and CDR2 from the germline V gene are SEHNR and FQNEAQ (reference sequence). CDR3 bases: TGTGCCAGCAGCTTACTAGTCACCTCCTACAATGAGCAGTTCTTC. Its translation: CASSLLVTSYNEQFF.

In DNA, the CDR3 is TGTGCCAGCAGTACCCAGACAGGGCTTAATTCTGGCTACACCTTC. This sequence encodes CASSTQTGLNSGYTF. V gene TRBV6-6 combines with J gene TRBJ1-2, with TRBD1 identical over 7 bases. CDR3 length: 15 residues. CDR1 and CDR2 (germline): MNHNY, SVGAGI (reference sequence). V trimming: 5 bases; J trimming: 7 bases; junction bases outside the gene matches: 13.

The chain is built from TRBV18 and TRBJ1-1, with 7 positions matching TRBD1. This CDR3 region has 15 residues. Germline V lookup: CDR1 KGHSH, CDR2 LQKENI. The junction had 9 bases not matched to a gene; V was cut back by 3 bases and J by 5 bases. The CDR3 loop is CASSPPGGGRTEAFF. For the CDR3, the DNA is TGTGCCAGCTCACCCCCAGGAGGGGGCAGGACTGAAGCTTTCTTT. The full variable domain, its missing parts supplied by reference TRBV18 and TRBJ1-1, is NAGVMQNPRHLVRRRGQEARLRCSPMKGHSHVYWYRQLPEEGLKFMVYLQKENIIDESGMPKERFSAEFPKEGPSILRIQQVVRGDSAAYFCASSPPGGGRTEAFFGQGTRLTVV.

The genes are TRBV2 and TRBJ2-5, with 10 bases aligning to TRBD1. V lost 7 bases to trimming and J lost 2 bases; unmatched junction nucleotides: 4. The CDR3 extends over 14 amino acids. Looked up from germline, CDR1 is SNHLY and CDR2 is FYNNEI. In DNA form, the CDR3 reads TGTGCCAGCACCCTGGGACAGGGGCAAGAGACCCAGTACTTC. This sequence encodes CASTLGQGQETQYF. The full variable domain, completed using reference TRBV2 and TRBJ2-5, is EPEVTQTPSHQVTQMGQEVILRCVPISNHLYFYWYRQILGQKVEFLVSFYNNEISEKSEIFDDQFSVERPDGSNFTLKIRSTKLEDSAMYFCASTLGQGQETQYFGPGTRLLVL.